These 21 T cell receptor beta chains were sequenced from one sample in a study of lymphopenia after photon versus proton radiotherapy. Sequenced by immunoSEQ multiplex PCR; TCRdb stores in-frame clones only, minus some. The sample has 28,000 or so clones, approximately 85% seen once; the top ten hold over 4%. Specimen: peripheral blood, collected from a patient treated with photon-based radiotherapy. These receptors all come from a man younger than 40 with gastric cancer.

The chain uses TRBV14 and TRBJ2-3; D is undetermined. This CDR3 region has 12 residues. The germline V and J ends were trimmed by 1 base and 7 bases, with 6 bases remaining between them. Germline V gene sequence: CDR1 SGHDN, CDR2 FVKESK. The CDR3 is CASSQADYTQYF. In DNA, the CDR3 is TGTGCCAGCAGCCAAGCTGACTATACGCAGTATTTT.

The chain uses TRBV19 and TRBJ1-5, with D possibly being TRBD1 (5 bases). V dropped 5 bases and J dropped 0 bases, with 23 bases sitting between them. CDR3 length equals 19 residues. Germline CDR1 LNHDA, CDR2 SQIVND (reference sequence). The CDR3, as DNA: TGTGCCAGTAGTCTACAGGCCTACTACGACTCTTATAGCAATCAGCCCCAGCATTTT. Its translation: CASSLQAYYDSYSNQPQHF. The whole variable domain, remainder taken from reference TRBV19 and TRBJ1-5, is DGGITQSPKYLFRKEGQNVTLSCEQNLNHDAMYWYRQDPGQGLRLIYYSQIVNDFQKGDIAEGYSVSREKKESFPLTVTSAQKNPTAFYLCASSLQAYYDSYSNQPQHFGDGTRLSIL.

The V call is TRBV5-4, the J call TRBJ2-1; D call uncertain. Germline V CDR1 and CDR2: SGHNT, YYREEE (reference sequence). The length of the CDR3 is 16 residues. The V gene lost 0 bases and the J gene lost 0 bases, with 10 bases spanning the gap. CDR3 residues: CASSLESLPSYNEQFF. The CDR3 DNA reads TGTGCCAGCAGCTTGGAGAGCCTCCCCTCCTACAATGAGCAGTTCTTC.

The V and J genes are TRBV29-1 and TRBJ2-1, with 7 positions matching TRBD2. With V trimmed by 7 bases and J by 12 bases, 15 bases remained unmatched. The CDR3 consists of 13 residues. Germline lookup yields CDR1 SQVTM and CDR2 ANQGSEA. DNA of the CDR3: TGCAGCGCGGGACTAAGTACCAATGAGCGGCAGTTCTTC. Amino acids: CSAGLSTNERQFF.

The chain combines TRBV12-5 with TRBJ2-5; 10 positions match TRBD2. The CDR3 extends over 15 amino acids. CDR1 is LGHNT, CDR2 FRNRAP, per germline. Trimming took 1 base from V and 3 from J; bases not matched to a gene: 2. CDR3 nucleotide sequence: TGTGCTAGTGGTTTGGATACTAGCGGGGAAGAGACCCAGTACTTC. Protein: CASGLDTSGEETQYF.

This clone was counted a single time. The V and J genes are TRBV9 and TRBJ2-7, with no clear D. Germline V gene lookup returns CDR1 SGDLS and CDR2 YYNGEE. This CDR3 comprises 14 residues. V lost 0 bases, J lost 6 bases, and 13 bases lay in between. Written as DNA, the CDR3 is TGTGCCAGCAGCGTAGCTGTGGGCAGTGGCGAGCAGTACTTC. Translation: CASSVAVGSGEQYF.

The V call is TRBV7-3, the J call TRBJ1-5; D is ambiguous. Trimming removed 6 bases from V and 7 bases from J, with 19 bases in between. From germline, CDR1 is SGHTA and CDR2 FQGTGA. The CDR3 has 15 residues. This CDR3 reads CASSSGQGKGQPQHF. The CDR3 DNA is TGTGCCAGCAGTTCCGGCCAAGGGAAGGGCCAGCCCCAGCATTTT. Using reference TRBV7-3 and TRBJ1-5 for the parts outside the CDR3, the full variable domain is GAGVSQTPSNKVTEKGKYVELRCDPISGHTALYWYRQSLGQGPEFLIYFQGTGAADDSGLPNDRFFAVRPEGSVSTLKIQRTERGDSAVYLCASSSGQGKGQPQHFGDGTRLSIL.

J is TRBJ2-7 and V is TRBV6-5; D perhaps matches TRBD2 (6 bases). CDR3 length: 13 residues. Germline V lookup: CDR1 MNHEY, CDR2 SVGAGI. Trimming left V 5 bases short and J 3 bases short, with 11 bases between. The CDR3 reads CASSKEGLYEQYF. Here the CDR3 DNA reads TGTGCCAGCAGTAAGGAGGGGCTCTACGAGCAGTACTTC.

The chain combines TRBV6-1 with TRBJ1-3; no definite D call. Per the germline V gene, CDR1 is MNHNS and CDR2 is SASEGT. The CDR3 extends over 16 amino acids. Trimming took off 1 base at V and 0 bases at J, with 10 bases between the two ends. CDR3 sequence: CASSEGQADSGNTIYF. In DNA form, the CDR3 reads TGTGCCAGCAGTGAAGGGCAGGCAGACTCTGGAAACACCATATATTTT.

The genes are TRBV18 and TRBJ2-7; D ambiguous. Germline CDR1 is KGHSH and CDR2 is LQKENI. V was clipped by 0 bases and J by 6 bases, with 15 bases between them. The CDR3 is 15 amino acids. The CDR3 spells CASSPPSPRPGEQYF. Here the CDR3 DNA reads TGTGCCAGCTCACCACCGTCTCCACGGCCGGGCGAGCAGTACTTC.

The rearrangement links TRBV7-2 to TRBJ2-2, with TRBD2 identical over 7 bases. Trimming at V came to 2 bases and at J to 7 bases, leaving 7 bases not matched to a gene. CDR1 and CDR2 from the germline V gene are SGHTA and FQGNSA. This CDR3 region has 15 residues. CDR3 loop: CASSLLSGGVGELFF. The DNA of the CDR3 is TGTGCCAGCAGCTTACTTTCGGGGGGAGTCGGGGAGCTGTTTTTT.

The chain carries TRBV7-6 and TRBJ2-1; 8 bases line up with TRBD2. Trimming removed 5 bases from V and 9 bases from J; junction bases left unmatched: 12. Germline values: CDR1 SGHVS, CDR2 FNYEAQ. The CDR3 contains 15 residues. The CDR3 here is CASSASGGLGGEQFF. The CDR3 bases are TGTGCCAGCAGCGCCAGCGGGGGCCTCGGGGGTGAGCAGTTCTTC.

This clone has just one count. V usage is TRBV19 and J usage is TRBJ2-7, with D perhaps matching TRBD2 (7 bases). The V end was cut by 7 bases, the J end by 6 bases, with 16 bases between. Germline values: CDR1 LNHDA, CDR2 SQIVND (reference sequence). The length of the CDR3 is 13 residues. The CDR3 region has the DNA TGTGCCAGTACCCCTGGGGGGGCGGCCGAGCAGTACTTC. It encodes CASTPGGAAEQYF.

The CDR3 sequence is CASSRTGQPPFGANVLTF. Written as DNA, the CDR3 is TGTGCCAGCAGTCGTACGGGACAACCCCCTTTTGGGGCCAACGTCCTGACTTTC. The chain has TRBV7-9 and TRBJ2-6; D possibly corresponds to TRBD1 (6 bases). Germline CDR1 SEHNR, CDR2 FQNEAQ (reference sequence). This CDR3 has 18 residues. V lost 6 bases and J 3 bases, leaving 21 bases between the germline ends.

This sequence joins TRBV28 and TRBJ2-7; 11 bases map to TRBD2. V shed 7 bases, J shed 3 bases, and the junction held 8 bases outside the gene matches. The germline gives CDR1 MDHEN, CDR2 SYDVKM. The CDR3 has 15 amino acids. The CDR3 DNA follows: TGTGCCAGCAAACTAGCGGGAGAGGGCGGCTACGAGCAGTACTTC. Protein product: CASKLAGEGGYEQYF. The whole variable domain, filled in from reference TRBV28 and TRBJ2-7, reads DVKVTQSSRYLVKRTGEKVFLECVQDMDHENMFWYRQDPGLGLRLIYFSYDVKMKEKGDIPEGYSVSREKKERFSLILESASTNQTSMYLCASKLAGEGGYEQYFGPGTRLTVT.

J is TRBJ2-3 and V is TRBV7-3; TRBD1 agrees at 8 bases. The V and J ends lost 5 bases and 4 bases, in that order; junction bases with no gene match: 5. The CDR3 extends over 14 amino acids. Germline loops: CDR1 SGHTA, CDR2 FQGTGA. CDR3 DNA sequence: TGTGCCAGCAGCCCGGACAGGGCGTCAGATACGCAGTATTTT. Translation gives CASSPDRASDTQYF.

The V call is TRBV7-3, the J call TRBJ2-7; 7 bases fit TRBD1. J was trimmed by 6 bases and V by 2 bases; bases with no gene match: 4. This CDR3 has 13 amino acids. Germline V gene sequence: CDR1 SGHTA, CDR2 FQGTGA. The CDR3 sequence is CASSLVAGGEQYF. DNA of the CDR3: TGTGCCAGCAGCTTAGTTGCAGGGGGCGAGCAGTACTTC.

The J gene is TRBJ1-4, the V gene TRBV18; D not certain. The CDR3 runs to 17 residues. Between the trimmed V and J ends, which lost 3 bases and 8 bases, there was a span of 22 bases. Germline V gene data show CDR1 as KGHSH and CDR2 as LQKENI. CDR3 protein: CASSPIQISSAGEKLFF. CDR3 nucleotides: TGTGCCAGCTCACCCATCCAAATCTCTTCGGCAGGAGAAAAACTGTTTTTT.

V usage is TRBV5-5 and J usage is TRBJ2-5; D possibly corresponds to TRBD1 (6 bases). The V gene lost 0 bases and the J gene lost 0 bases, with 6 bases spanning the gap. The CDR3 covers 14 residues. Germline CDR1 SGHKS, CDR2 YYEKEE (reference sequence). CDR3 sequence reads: CASSLGDNQETQYF. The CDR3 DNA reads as TGTGCCAGCAGCTTGGGGGACAACCAAGAGACCCAGTACTTC.

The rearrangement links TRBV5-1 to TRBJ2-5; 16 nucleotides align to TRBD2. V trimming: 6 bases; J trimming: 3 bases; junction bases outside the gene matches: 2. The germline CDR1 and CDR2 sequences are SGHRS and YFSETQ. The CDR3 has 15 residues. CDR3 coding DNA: TGCGCCAGCACCGGGACTAGCGGGAGGGAAGAGACCCAGTACTTC. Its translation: CASTGTSGREETQYF.

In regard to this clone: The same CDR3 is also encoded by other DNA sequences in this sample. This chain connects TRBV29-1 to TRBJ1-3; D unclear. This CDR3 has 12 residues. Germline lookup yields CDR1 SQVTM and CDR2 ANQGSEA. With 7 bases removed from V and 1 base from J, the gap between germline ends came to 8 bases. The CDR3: CSARDSGNTIYF. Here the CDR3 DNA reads TGCAGCGCCAGAGATTCTGGAAACACCATATATTTT. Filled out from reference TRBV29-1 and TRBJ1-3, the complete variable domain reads SAVISQKPSRDICQRGTSLTIQCQVDSQVTMMFWYRQQPGQSLTLIATANQGSEATYESGFVIDKFPISRPNLTFSTLTVSNMSPEDSSIYLCSARDSGNTIYFGEGSWLTVV.